Here is one T cell receptor beta chain with its context. The source of the sample is a study of blood T cell repertoires in COVID-19. Study background: There were acute and convalescent COVID-19 samples, and they came from the United States, Italy and Spain. Sources were T cells, B-cell-depleted T cells, or PBMCs; the material itself was cDNA or gDNA.

Data came from immunoSEQ multiplex PCR; TCRdb stores just in-frame clones and leaves some out. The table lists 400,000 to 500,000 clones, around 89% of them singletons, with 1.8% in the top ten. The CDR3 runs 11 residues. The trim removed 6 bases at V and 6 bases at J, leaving 5 bases unmatched. The germline CDR1 and CDR2 sequences are DFQATT and SNEGSKA (reference sequence). Source material: PBMCs or T cells enriched from blood (not recorded which). This receptor was taken from a woman between 40 and 50 years old who had recovered from COVID-19. The chain couples TRBV20-1 to TRBJ2-7; 7 bases are shared with TRBD1. CDR3 nucleotides: TGCAGTGCCCCGACAGGGTTCGAGCAGTACTTC. Amino acid sequence: CSAPTGFEQYF.